The clone carrying this TCR beta chain was observed at least ten times. Antigen unknown. The data were taken from a study of T-cell memory formation after mild COVID-19. At the level of the study: TCR clusters were mostly confined to one donor each. Study-level findings and limits: Nothing confirmed that second-wave clones peaking on day 37 were specific for SARS-CoV-2. Memory cells collected pre-infection included some clones that later responded, suggesting cross-reactive memory joined. Clones contracting over day 15 to 85 were CD4/CD8 balanced, with later expanders leaning CD4+.

MiXCR, run by TCRdb on the 5' RACE reads, gives a single entry per CDR3 protein. The data contain under 450,000 distinct CDR3 sequences, 20% to 25% of them seen just once; the ten biggest clones take up 21%. This CDR3 has 15 residues. Trimming removed 4 bases from V and 2 bases from J, with 12 bases in between. Germline CDR1 reads SGHTA; CDR2 reads FQGNSA. The V gene is TRBV7-2, the J gene TRBJ1-5; TRBD1 might be the D (6 bases). This TCR was recovered from a man aged 18 to 30 who had mild COVID-19 (a few samples of this study predate the infection). Cell type and time point are not known. Sequences were obtained from PBMCs or a T cell subset sorted from them (not recorded which). CDR3 loop: CASSSSRGGNQPQHF. The CDR3 nucleotides read TGTGCCAGCAGCTCCAGCAGGGGTGGCAATCAGCCCCAGCATTTT.